This is a list of T cell receptor beta chains from one sample in a study of siplizumab effects on memory and regulatory T cells. Data came from immunoSEQ multiplex PCR; TCRdb stores just in-frame clones and leaves some out. Here the sample spans roughly 120,000 clones, 92% being singletons. Sample: Tregs sorted from blood. The receptors shown here come from a human donor in good health. Each CDR3 is given with its conserved first and last residue. The D gene is left open where the match is weak. Part of the rows lack a size; the others show once, few, many or a class for expanded clones.

j_gene: TRBJ2-2
abundance: NA
v_gene: TRBV4-1
d_gene: NA
CDR3aa: CASSQLRSGTGELFF
CDR3nt: TGCGCCAGCAGCCAACTAAGGTCGGGAACCGGGGAGCTGTTTTTT

j_gene: TRBJ2-7
abundance: once
v_gene: TRBV7-2
d_gene: NA
CDR3aa: CASSYAGTLGEQYF
CDR3nt: TGTGCCAGCAGCTACGCCGGGACATTGGGGGAGCAGTACTTC

j_gene: TRBJ2-7
abundance: NA
v_gene: TRBV10-3
d_gene: NA
CDR3aa: CAITAAVNSYEQYF
CDR3nt: TGTGCCATCACCGCCGCAGTTAACTCCTACGAGCAGTACTTC

j_gene: TRBJ2-3
abundance: once
v_gene: TRBV10-2
d_gene: NA
CDR3aa: CASEQLLTSTDTQYF
CDR3nt: TGCGCCAGCGAACAGCTCCTAACTAGCACAGATACGCAGTATTTT

j_gene: TRBJ2-7
abundance: NA
v_gene: TRBV7-9
d_gene: NA
CDR3aa: CASSLGSWDEQYF
CDR3nt: TGTGCCAGCAGCTTAGGTAGCTGGGACGAGCAGTACTTC

j_gene: TRBJ2-3
abundance: NA
v_gene: TRBV11-2
d_gene: NA
CDR3aa: CASSNSIRTDTQYF
CDR3nt: TGTGCCAGCAGCAACTCTATCCGCACAGATACGCAGTATTTT

j_gene: TRBJ2-5
abundance: NA
v_gene: TRBV18
d_gene: NA
CDR3aa: CASSPPGETQYF
CDR3nt: TGTGCCAGCTCACCACCGGGAGAGACCCAGTACTTC

j_gene: TRBJ1-1
abundance: NA
v_gene: TRBV9
d_gene: TRBD1
CDR3aa: CASSRQGRKGTEAFF
CDR3nt: TGTGCCAGCAGCAGACAGGGACGGAAGGGGACTGAAGCTTTCTTT

j_gene: TRBJ2-7
abundance: few
v_gene: TRBV7-6
d_gene: NA
CDR3aa: CASSLARGLSGRRAYEQYF
CDR3nt: TGTGCCAGCAGCTTAGCGCGAGGACTTAGTGGGCGGAGGGCCTACGAGCAGTACTTC

j_gene: TRBJ2-3
abundance: NA
v_gene: TRBV9
d_gene: NA
CDR3aa: CASSVGDSFSTDTQYF
CDR3nt: TGTGCCAGCAGCGTAGGAGACAGTTTTAGTACAGATACGCAGTATTTT

j_gene: TRBJ2-7
abundance: NA
v_gene: TRBV6-6
d_gene: TRBD1
CDR3aa: CASSSLTGHSYEQYF
CDR3nt: TGTGCCAGCAGCTCCTTGACAGGGCACTCCTACGAGCAGTACTTC

j_gene: TRBJ1-2
abundance: NA
v_gene: TRBV21-1
d_gene: NA
CDR3aa: CASAPRRGLSPKIYGYTF
CDR3nt: TGTGCCAGCGCGCCGAGGAGGGGATTGAGCCCTAAGATCTATGGCTACACCTTC

j_gene: TRBJ2-5
abundance: once
v_gene: TRBV9
d_gene: NA
CDR3aa: CASSVGRVGSGGKETQYF
CDR3nt: TGTGCCAGCAGCGTAGGAAGAGTGGGATCAGGGGGGAAAGAGACCCAGTACTTC

j_gene: TRBJ1-2
abundance: NA
v_gene: TRBV19
d_gene: NA
CDR3aa: CASSGQKSISYGYTF
CDR3nt: TGTGCCAGTAGCGGACAGAAGAGTATTTCCTATGGCTACACCTTC

j_gene: TRBJ2-5
abundance: NA
v_gene: TRBV5-1
d_gene: NA
CDR3aa: CASSLGNAETQYF
CDR3nt: TGCGCCAGCAGCTTGGGTAATGCAGAGACCCAGTACTTC

j_gene: TRBJ1-2
abundance: NA
v_gene: TRBV6-5
d_gene: TRBD1
CDR3aa: CASSFRDRSYGYTF
CDR3nt: TGTGCCAGCAGTTTCCGGGACAGGAGCTATGGCTACACCTTC

j_gene: TRBJ2-2
abundance: NA
v_gene: TRBV5-1
d_gene: TRBD1
CDR3aa: CASTGQTTGELFF
CDR3nt: TGCGCCAGCACGGGACAGACGACCGGGGAGCTGTTTTTT

j_gene: TRBJ1-5
abundance: NA
v_gene: TRBV6-5
d_gene: TRBD1
CDR3aa: CASSRDRRQPQHF
CDR3nt: TGTGCCAGCAGCCGGGACAGGCGTCAGCCCCAGCATTTT

j_gene: TRBJ2-6
abundance: NA
v_gene: TRBV7-2
d_gene: NA
CDR3aa: CASSLGVSGANVLTF
CDR3nt: TGTGCCAGCAGCTTAGGAGTCTCTGGGGCCAACGTCCTGACTTTC

j_gene: TRBJ2-6
abundance: NA
v_gene: TRBV19
d_gene: TRBD1
CDR3aa: CASSTVGQALSGANVLTF
CDR3nt: TGTGCCAGTAGTACCGTGGGACAGGCTCTTTCTGGGGCCAACGTCCTGACTTTC